What follows describes a single T cell receptor (beta chain). The PCR made use of 60 Vbeta and 13 Jbeta primers. The protocol was immunoSEQ multiplex PCR, while the TCRdb copy is restricted to in-frame clones and leaves out a portion. The sample holds approximately 200,000 clones, about three quarters seen once. This specimen belongs to a study of cytomegalovirus exposure and HLA in healthy donors. The receptor comes from a man aged 18 to 30 in good health and CMV-seronegative. The source material was PBMCs.

CDR3 DNA: TGTGCCAGCAGTGAACGGGGTAGAAATGAGCAGTTCTTC. The encoded protein is CASSERGRNEQFF. The chain carries TRBV2 and TRBJ2-1; possibly TRBD2 for D (5 bases). From germline, CDR1 is SNHLY and CDR2 FYNNEI. Trimming left V 2 bases short and J 7 bases short, with 9 bases between. The CDR3 has 13 residues. The full variable domain, its missing parts supplied by reference TRBV2 and TRBJ2-1, is EPEVTQTPSHQVTQMGQEVILRCVPISNHLYFYWYRQILGQKVEFLVSFYNNEISEKSEIFDDQFSVERPDGSNFTLKIRSTKLEDSAMYFCASSERGRNEQFFGPGTRLTVL.